Reported below is one T cell receptor (beta chain). The data belong to a study of blood T cell repertoires in COVID-19. About the study: Sites across the United States, Italy and Spain contributed samples from acute and convalescent COVID-19. The analysed material was cDNA or gDNA that came from T cells, B-cell-depleted T cells, or PBMCs.

In the original processing: The assay estimated nucleated cells by amplifying reference gene primers. Clones were sequenced by immunoSEQ multiplex PCR, and TCRdb holds only the in-frame ones, with some missing. V, J and clone size derive from that table, while D and trimming were established from the DNA sequence. The table has fewer than 300,000 clones, just over 90% seen once. The Seattle patients, enrolled during active infection, were followed longitudinally. CDR3 length: 15 amino acids. Trimming took 0 bases from V and 6 from J; bases not matched to a gene: 7. Germline CDR1 KGHSH, CDR2 LQKENI. The sequence came from a woman between 25 and 40 years old with COVID-19, enrolled during active disease. The rearrangement links TRBV18 to TRBJ1-2; TRBD1 matches 7 bases. The specimen sequenced was peripheral blood. CDR3 in amino acids: CASSPPVGGVHGYTF. CDR3 nucleotide sequence: TGTGCCAGCTCACCACCGGTAGGGGGCGTACATGGCTACACCTTC.